This TCR beta chain was identified in a study of T cells in localized non-small cell lung cancer. Regarding the study as a whole: A median of about 54 of the top 100 tumor clones appeared in adjacent lung, which was paired and uninvolved. With higher T cell density in blood came longer overall survival. Uninvolved adjacent lung had the highest recorded T cell clonality, with tumor below it.

Germline values: CDR1 SEHNR, CDR2 FQNEAQ (reference sequence). Trimming shortened V by 6 bases and J by 4 bases, and 13 bases separated the two germline ends. The CDR3 has 13 residues. This table comes from immunoSEQ multiplex PCR, and its TCRdb copy is limited to in-frame clones, with some not included. The sample has 78,000 or so clones; 84% are singletons. Remarks on this clone: Antigen specificity is unknown.

This rearrangement joins TRBV7-9 to TRBJ2-7; possible D gene TRBD1, 6 bases. The sequence came from a man between 40 and 70 years old with stage I lung adenocarcinoma. The starting material was peripheral blood, obtained before any cancer treatment. The CDR3 DNA reads as TGTGCCAGCAGGTCCGGGACAAGGTACGAGCAGTACTTC. Translation: CASRSGTRYEQYF.